A selection of T cell receptor beta chains follows, all from one sample in a study of blood T cell repertoires in COVID-19. Some clones are missing from TCRdb's copy, which holds only in-frame ones; the method was immunoSEQ multiplex PCR. The profile shows 200,000 to 250,000 clones, roughly 82% of them singletons. Sequences were obtained from PBMCs or T cells enriched from blood (not recorded which). The receptors were gathered from a woman in her forties or fifties who had recovered from COVID-19. Each CDR3 is given without its conserved first and last residue.

j_call v_call cdr3_aa
TRBJ1-6 TRBV6-5 ASTGERKNSPLH
TRBJ1-5 TRBV29-1 SVGAGVNQPQH
TRBJ2-2 TRBV2 ASTGEGTGELF
TRBJ2-2 TRBV30 ARDRTNTGELF
TRBJ1-1 TRBV30 AWSVLRSQNTEAF
TRBJ1-2 TRBV16 ASSQKTNGYT
TRBJ2-5 TRBV7-2 ASSPGLAGVVETQY
TRBJ2-2 TRBV3-1/TRBV3-2 ASSPLRTGELF
TRBJ1-2 TRBV18 ASSQRQVANYGYT
TRBJ2-3 TRBV30 AWSAKPTSAQY
TRBJ2-7 TRBV7-2 ASRPNLAGTSSGEQY
TRBJ1-6 TRBV6-2/TRBV6-3 ASSRDTGNSPLH
TRBJ2-3 TRBV19 ASSIDGHLKTDTQY
TRBJ1-4 TRBV28 ASSPAGLTTNEKLF
TRBJ2-6 TRBV5-1 ASSSGHLSAGANVLT
TRBJ1-1 TRBV6-1 ASSGGEGQGKTEAF
TRBJ2-2 TRBV6-5 ASSPTGPPGELF
TRBJ1-1 TRBV29-1 SARENTEAF
TRBJ1-3 TRBV28 ASSHFNTIY
TRBJ2-5 TRBV5-8 ASSLTGRETQY
TRBJ1-2 TRBV18 ASSPRPDGYGYT
TRBJ1-5 TRBV29-1 SVGDRVQGQPQH
TRBJ2-1 TRBV7-2 ASSLALARDANEQF
TRBJ2-7 TRBV18 ASSPSPDRAGGQY
TRBJ1-2 TRBV18 ASSPSGYNGYT
TRBJ1-1 TRBV5-5 ASSLESRAEAF
TRBJ1-2 TRBV25-1 ASSERSSSYGYT
TRBJ2-3 TRBV6-5 ASSGRGRTDTQY
TRBJ2-3 TRBV14 ASSLGRKTDTQY
TRBJ2-1 TRBV19 ASSPRTSGRHPYNEQF
TRBJ2-3 TRBV4-2 ASWGDSTDTQY
TRBJ1-2 TRBV7-9 ALRDRGRVDYGYT
TRBJ2-5 TRBV3-1/TRBV3-2 ASSQDLAGDRGETQY
TRBJ1-5 TRBV9 ASSAGQGRQPQH
TRBJ1-5 TRBV30 AWSEDINQPQH
TRBJ2-5 TRBV9 ASSVGPGLEETQY
TRBJ1-1 TRBV5-1 ASSLGTALDTEAF
TRBJ2-7 TRBV7-9 ASSFPRRDTGEQY
TRBJ2-7 TRBV19 ASSIGDRVRSEQY
TRBJ1-3 TRBV9 ASSVRVGNTIY
TRBJ1-2 TRBV7-9 ASSLGQSLRGYT